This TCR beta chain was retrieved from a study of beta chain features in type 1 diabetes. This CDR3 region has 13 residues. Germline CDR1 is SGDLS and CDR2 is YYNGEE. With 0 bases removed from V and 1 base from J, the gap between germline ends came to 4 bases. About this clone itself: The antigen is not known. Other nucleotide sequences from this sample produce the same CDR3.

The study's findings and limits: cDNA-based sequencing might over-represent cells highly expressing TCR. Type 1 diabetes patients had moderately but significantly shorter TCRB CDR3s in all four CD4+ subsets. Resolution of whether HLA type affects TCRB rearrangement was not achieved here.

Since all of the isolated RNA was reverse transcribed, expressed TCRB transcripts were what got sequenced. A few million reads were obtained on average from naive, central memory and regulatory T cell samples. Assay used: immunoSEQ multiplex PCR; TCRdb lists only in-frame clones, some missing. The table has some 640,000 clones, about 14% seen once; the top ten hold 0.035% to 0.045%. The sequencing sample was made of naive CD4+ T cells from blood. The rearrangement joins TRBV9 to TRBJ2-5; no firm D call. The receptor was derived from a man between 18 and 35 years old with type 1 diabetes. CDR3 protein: CASSVASQETQYF. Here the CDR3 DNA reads TGTGCCAGCAGCGTAGCTTCCCAAGAGACCCAGTACTTC.